The subject of this entry is one T cell receptor beta chain. The antigen is not known. TCR beta CDR3 sequences were amplified from RNA transcripts. Using the HTBI primer set, a first-round RT-PCR was run on the TCR CDR3. TCRdb analysed the multiplex PCR reads with MiXCR anew, one entry per CDR3 protein. Among under 350,000 distinct CDR3 sequences listed, about 15% were seen once. This entry comes from a study of T cells in Graves' hyperthyroidism and ophthalmopathy. Study at large: Sampling of peripheral blood happened at initial diagnosis, prior to any treatment. Study-wide findings and caveats: Classification by a 13 V-J model distinguished ophthalmopathy from stable hyperthyroidism.

With duration under 3 months, ophthalmopathy was active: Clinical Activity Score at least 3, NOSPECS at least 4. Diagnoses used clinical symptoms, serum thyroxine and TRAb, thyroid ultrasound and orbital computed tomography. Germline CDR1 LGHNA, CDR2 YSLEER. V lost 4 bases to trimming and J lost 5 bases; unmatched junction nucleotides: 6. This CDR3 contains 15 residues. The sequenced sample was blood. This clonotype was obtained from a woman aged 60-70 years with Graves' ophthalmopathy. This chain uses TRBV4-3 with TRBJ1-5; 9 nucleotides align to TRBD1. The CDR3 loop reads CASSPGQGWDQPQHF. CDR3 DNA: TGCGCCAGCAGCCCGGGACAGGGATGGGATCAGCCCCAGCATTTT.